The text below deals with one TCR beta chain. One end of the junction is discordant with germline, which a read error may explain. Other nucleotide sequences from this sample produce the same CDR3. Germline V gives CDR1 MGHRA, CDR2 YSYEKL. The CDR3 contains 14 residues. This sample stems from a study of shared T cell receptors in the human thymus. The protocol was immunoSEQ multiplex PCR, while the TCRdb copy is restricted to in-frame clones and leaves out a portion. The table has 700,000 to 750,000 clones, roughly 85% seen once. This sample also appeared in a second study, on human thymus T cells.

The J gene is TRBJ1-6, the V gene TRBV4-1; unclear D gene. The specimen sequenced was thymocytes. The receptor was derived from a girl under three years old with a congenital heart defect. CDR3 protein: CASSQWQANSPLHF. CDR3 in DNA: TGCGCCAGCAGCCAATGGCAGGCAAATTCCCCCCTCCACTTT.